Presented here are 11 T cell receptor beta chains from one specimen sequenced in a study of blood T cell repertoires in COVID-19. Profiling relied on immunoSEQ multiplex PCR, and the TCRdb table lists in-frame clones only, not all of them. The repertoire holds around 97,000 clones, approximately 84% seen once, with 8% to 13% in the top ten. Sequenced material: peripheral blood. These receptors all come from a man between 65 and 85 years old with acute or convalescent COVID-19.

The V call is TRBV6-1, the J call TRBJ2-1, with 13 bases fitting TRBD2. Looked up from germline, CDR1 is MNHNS and CDR2 is SASEGT. J gave up 2 bases and V 2 bases, and 15 bases lay outside the gene matches. The CDR3 extends over 21 amino acids. CDR3 protein: CASSEYPGLAGVLSTYNEQFF. DNA for the CDR3: TGTGCCAGCAGTGAATACCCAGGACTAGCGGGAGTCCTTAGCACCTACAATGAGCAGTTCTTC.

The chain couples TRBV6-6 to TRBJ1-5; D is unclear. The V gene lost 6 bases and the J gene lost 1 base, with 7 bases spanning the gap. The CDR3 extends over 13 amino acids. Germline V gene data show CDR1 as MNHNY and CDR2 as SVGAGI (reference sequence). CDR3 coding DNA: TGTGCCAGCAGCCACAACAGCAATCAGCCCCAGCATTTT. This gives the protein CASSHNSNQPQHF.

This clone was seen only a few times. V gene TRBV7-2 combines with J gene TRBJ2-5; D is unresolved. This CDR3 spans 14 amino acids. Trimming stripped 3 bases from V and 0 bases from J, with 8 bases between. Germline lookup yields CDR1 SGHTA and CDR2 FQGNSA. CDR3 amino acids: CASSFWAHQETQYF. The CDR3 DNA follows: TGTGCCAGCAGCTTTTGGGCCCACCAAGAGACCCAGTACTTC.

The V gene is TRBV7-6, the J gene TRBJ2-1; 8 positions agree with TRBD2. V lost 5 bases to trimming and J lost 5 bases; unmatched junction nucleotides: 11. This CDR3 has 16 amino acids. Germline lookup yields CDR1 SGHVS and CDR2 FNYEAQ. In DNA, the CDR3 is TGTGCCAGCAGCCAAGCGGGGGAGGGCCTCCACAATGAGCAGTTCTTC. Protein sequence: CASSQAGEGLHNEQFF.

V gene TRBV24-1 combines with J gene TRBJ2-5; 14 nucleotides align to TRBD2. Germline V gene sequence: CDR1 KGHDR, CDR2 SFDVKD. The CDR3 runs to 22 residues. After removal of 2 bases from V and 1 base from J, the junction contained 17 bases not matched to a gene. CDR3 DNA sequence: TGTGCCACCAGTGATTCGCGGGACAGGAGACCGACTAGCGGGAGGGCCCAAGAGACCCAGTACTTC. Translated: CATSDSRDRRPTSGRAQETQYF.

V gene TRBV27 combines with J gene TRBJ2-7, with D perhaps matching TRBD1 (6 bases). Per germline, CDR1 MNHEY and CDR2 SMNVEV (reference sequence). This CDR3 region has 13 residues. Trimming left V 7 bases short and J 4 bases short, with 14 bases between. CDR3 amino acids: CASTLGDKYEQYF. DNA for the CDR3: TGTGCCAGCACCTTGGGGGACAAATACGAGCAGTACTTC.

The CDR3 DNA follows: TGTGCCAGCAGCTTTGGGGAGGGGGACCACCTCTATGGCTACACCTTC. Translated: CASSFGEGDHLYGYTF. V gene TRBV7-2 combines with J gene TRBJ1-2; D may be TRBD1 (6 bases). Trimming shortened V by 3 bases and J by 4 bases, and 18 bases separated the two germline ends. The V gene's germline CDR1 is SGHTA and CDR2 FQGNSA. The CDR3 totals 16 residues. The complete variable domain, with remaining parts taken from reference TRBV7-2 and TRBJ1-2, reads GAGVSQSPSNKVTEKGKDVELRCDPISGHTALYWYRQSLGQGLEFLIYFQGNSAPDKSGLPSDRFSAERTGGSVSTLTIQRTQQEDSAVYLCASSFGEGDHLYGYTFGSGTRLTVV.

The chain combines TRBV24-1 with TRBJ2-1, with TRBD2 matching 14 bases. CDR3 size: 16 residues. Germline V CDR1 and CDR2: KGHDR, SFDVKD. V was clipped by 5 bases and J by 4 bases; unmatched bases: 3. CDR3: CATSGRLAGGYNEQFF. The CDR3 nucleotides are TGTGCCACCAGTGGTCGACTAGCGGGAGGGTACAATGAGCAGTTCTTC.

The J gene is TRBJ2-2, the V gene TRBV5-1; 9 bases are shared with TRBD2. Trimming at V came to 2 bases and at J to 1 base, leaving 0 bases not matched to a gene. Germline-derived CDR1 and CDR2 are SGHRS and YFSETQ. The CDR3 has 15 residues. DNA of the CDR3: TGCGCCAGCAGCTTTAGCGGGGGGAACACCGGGGAGCTGTTTTTT. It translates to CASSFSGGNTGELFF.

This chain uses TRBV29-1 with TRBJ2-7; D unclear. Germline V CDR1 and CDR2: SQVTM, ANQGSEA. V was pared by 4 bases and J by 5 bases, with 15 bases between. This CDR3 has 13 amino acids. This CDR3 is CSVGGQRPDEQYF. For the CDR3, the DNA is TGCAGCGTTGGAGGTCAGAGGCCCGACGAGCAGTACTTC.

This sequence joins TRBV11-2 and TRBJ1-1; TRBD1 is a possible D gene (5 bases). Per germline, CDR1 SGHAT and CDR2 FQNNGV. V shed 1 base and J shed 2 bases, with 14 bases lying between them. The CDR3 consists of 16 residues. The CDR3 sequence is CASSLVHLRGNTEAFF. The CDR3 coding sequence is TGTGCCAGCAGCTTAGTCCATTTAAGGGGAAACACTGAAGCTTTCTTT.